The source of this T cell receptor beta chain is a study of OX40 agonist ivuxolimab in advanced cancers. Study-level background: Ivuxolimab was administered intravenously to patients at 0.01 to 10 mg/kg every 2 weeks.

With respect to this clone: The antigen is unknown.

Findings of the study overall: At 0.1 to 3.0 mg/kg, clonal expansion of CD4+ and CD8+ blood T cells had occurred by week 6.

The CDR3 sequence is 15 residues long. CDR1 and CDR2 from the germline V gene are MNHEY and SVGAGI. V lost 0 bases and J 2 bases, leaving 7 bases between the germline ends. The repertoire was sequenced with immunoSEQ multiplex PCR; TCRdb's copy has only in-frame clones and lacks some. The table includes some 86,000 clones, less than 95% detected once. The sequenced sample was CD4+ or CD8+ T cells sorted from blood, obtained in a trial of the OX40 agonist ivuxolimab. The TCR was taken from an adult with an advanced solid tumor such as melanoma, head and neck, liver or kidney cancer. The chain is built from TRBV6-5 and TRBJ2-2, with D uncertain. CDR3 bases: TGTGCCAGCAGTTACTCATTTCTTAACACCGGGGAGCTGTTTTTT. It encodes CASSYSFLNTGELFF.